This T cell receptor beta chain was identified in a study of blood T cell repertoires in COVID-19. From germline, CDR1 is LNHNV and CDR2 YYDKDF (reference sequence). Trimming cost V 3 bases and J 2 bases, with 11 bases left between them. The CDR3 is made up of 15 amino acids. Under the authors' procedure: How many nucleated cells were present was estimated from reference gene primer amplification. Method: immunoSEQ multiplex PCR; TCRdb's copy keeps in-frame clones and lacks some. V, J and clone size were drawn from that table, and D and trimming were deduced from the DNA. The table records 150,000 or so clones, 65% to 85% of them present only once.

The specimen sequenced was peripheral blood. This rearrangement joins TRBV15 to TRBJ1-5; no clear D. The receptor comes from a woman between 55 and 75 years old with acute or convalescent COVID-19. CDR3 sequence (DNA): TGTGCCACCAGCAGGGAGGGAGTGCGCAATCAGCCCCAGCATTTT. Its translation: CATSREGVRNQPQHF.